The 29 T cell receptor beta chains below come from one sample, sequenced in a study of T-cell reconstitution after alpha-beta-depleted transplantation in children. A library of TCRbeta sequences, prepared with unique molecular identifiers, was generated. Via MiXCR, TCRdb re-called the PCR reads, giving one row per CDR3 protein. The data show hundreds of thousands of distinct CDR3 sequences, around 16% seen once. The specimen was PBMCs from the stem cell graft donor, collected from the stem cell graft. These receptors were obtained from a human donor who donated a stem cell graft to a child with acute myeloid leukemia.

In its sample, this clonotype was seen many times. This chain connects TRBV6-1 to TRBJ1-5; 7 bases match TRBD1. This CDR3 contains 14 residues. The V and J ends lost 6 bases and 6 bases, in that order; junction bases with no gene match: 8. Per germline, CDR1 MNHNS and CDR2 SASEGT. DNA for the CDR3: TGTGCCAGCAGCCGACAGGGTGTCGGTCAGCCCCAGCATTTT. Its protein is CASSRQGVGQPQHF.

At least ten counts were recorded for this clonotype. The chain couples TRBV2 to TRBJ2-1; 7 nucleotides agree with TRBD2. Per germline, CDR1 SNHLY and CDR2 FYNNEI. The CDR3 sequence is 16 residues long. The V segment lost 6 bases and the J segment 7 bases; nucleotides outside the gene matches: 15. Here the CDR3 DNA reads TGTGCCAGCAGACAAGACCTAGCGGCGGTCAAGAATGAGCAGTTCTTC. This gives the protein CASRQDLAAVKNEQFF.

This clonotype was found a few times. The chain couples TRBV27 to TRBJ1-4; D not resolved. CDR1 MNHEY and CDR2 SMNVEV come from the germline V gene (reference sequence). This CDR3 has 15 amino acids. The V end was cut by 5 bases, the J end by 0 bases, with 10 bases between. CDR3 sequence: CASSITAATNEKLFF. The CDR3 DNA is TGTGCCAGCAGTATCACAGCTGCAACTAATGAAAAACTGTTTTTT.

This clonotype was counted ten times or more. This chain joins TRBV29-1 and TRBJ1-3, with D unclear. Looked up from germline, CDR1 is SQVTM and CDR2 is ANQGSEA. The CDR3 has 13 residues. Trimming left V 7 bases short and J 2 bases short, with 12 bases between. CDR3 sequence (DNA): TGCAGCGCCGTCGAATGGACTGGAAACACCATATATTTT. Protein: CSAVEWTGNTIYF.

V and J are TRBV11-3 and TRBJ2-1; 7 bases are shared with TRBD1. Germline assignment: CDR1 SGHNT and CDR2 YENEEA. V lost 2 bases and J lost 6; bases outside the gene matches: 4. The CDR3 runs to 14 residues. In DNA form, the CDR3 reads TGTGCCAGCAGCTTACCGACAGGGTCCAATGAGCAGTTCTTC. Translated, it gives CASSLPTGSNEQFF.

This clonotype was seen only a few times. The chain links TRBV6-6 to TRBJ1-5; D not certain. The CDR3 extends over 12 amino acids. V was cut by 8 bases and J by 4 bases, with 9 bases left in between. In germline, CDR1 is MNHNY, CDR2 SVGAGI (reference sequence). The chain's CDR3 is CASAEGNQPQHF. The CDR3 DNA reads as TGTGCCAGCGCCGAGGGTAATCAGCCCCAGCATTTT.

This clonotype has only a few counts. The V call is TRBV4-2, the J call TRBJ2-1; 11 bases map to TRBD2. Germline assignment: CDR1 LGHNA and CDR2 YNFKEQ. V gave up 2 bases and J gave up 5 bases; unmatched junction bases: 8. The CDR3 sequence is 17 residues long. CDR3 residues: CASSQRGSGGGNNEQFF. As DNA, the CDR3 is TGTGCCAGCAGCCAAAGAGGTAGCGGGGGGGGAAACAATGAGCAGTTCTTC.

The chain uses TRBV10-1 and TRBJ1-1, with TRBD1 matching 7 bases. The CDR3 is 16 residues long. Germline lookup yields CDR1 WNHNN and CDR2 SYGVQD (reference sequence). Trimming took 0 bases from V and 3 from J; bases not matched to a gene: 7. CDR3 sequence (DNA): TGCGCCAGCAGTGAGTCCCGGACAGGTCCTGACACTGAAGCTTTCTTT. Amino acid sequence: CASSESRTGPDTEAFF.

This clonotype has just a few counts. In DNA form, the CDR3 reads TGTGCCAGCAGCTCCCAAGGGGCTCAGGTCCTCACAGATACGCAGTATTTT. Translation: CASSSQGAQVLTDTQYF. The rearrangement uses TRBV7-2 and TRBJ2-3; possible D gene TRBD1, 5 bases. The CDR3 loop spans 17 amino acids. Per the germline V gene, CDR1 is SGHTA and CDR2 is FQGNSA. Trimming removed 4 bases from V and 2 bases from J, with 19 bases in between. The full variable domain, its missing parts supplied by reference TRBV7-2 and TRBJ2-3, is GAGVSQSPSNKVTEKGKDVELRCDPISGHTALYWYRQSLGQGLEFLIYFQGNSAPDKSGLPSDRFSAERTGGSVSTLTIQRTQQEDSAVYLCASSSQGAQVLTDTQYFGPGTRLTVL.

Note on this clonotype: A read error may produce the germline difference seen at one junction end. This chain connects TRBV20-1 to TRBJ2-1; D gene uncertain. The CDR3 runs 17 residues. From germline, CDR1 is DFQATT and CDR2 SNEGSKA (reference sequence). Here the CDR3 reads CCARDTPRLSSYNEQFF. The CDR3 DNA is TGCTGTGCTAGAGATACCCCACGGCTCAGCTCCTACAATGAGCAGTTCTTC.

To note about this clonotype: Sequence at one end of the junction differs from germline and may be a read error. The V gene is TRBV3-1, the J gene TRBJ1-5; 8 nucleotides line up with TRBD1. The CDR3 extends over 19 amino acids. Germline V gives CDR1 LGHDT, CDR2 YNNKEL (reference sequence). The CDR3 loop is CAISLQAGGVGLSNQPQHF. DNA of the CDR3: TGTGCCATCAGCTTACAGGCAGGGGGCGTGGGATTGAGCAATCAGCCCCAGCATTTT.

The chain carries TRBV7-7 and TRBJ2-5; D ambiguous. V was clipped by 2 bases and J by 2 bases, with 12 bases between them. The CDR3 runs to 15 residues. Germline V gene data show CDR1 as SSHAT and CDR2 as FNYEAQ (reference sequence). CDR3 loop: CASSLIRDGQETQYF. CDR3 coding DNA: TGTGCCAGCAGCTTAATACGAGACGGACAAGAGACCCAGTACTTC.

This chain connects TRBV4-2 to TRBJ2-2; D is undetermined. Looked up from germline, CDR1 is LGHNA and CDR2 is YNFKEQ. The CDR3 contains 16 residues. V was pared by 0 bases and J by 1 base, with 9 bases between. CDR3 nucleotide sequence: TGTGCCAGCAGCCAAGAAGTTGGCGTGAACACCGGGGAGCTGTTTTTT. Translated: CASSQEVGVNTGELFF.

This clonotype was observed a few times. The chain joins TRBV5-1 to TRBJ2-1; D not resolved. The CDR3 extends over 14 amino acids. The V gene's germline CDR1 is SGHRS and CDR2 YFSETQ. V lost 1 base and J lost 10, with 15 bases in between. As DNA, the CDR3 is TGCGCCAGCAGCTTGTATTCGGGCGCGCGGGAGCAGTTCTTC. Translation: CASSLYSGAREQFF.

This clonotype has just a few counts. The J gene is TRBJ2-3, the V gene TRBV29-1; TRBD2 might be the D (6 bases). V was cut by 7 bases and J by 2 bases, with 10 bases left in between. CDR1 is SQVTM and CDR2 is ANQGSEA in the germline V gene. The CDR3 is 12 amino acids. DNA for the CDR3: TGCAGCGCGACGGGAGACACAGATACGCAGTATTTT. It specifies CSATGDTDTQYF.

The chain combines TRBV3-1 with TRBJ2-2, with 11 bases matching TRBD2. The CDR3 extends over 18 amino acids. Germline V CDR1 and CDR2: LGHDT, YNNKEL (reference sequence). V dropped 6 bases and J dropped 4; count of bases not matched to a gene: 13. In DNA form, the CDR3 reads TGTGCCAGCAGTTTTGGGCTAGCGGGGGGTAGGGCCACCGGGGAGCTGTTTTTT. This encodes CASSFGLAGGRATGELFF.

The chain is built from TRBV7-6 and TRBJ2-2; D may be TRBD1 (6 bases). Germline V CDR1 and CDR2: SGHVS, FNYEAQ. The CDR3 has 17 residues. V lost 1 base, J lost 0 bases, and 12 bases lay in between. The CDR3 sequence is CASSLVGGPANTGELFF. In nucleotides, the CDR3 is TGTGCCAGCAGCTTAGTAGGGGGACCCGCGAACACCGGGGAGCTGTTTTTT.

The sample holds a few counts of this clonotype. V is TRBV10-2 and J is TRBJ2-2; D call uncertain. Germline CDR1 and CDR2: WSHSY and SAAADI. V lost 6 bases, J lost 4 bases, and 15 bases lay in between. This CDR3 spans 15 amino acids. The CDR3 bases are TGCGCCAGCAGCGAATGGGCAGGAATCACCGGGGAGCTGTTTTTT. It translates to CASSEWAGITGELFF.

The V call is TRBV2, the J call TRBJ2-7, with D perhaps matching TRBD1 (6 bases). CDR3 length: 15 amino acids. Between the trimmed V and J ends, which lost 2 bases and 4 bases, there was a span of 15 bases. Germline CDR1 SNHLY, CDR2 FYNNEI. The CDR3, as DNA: TGTGCCAGCAGTGAATCCCAGGGGCCCCCGTACGAGCAGTACGTC. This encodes CASSESQGPPYEQYV.

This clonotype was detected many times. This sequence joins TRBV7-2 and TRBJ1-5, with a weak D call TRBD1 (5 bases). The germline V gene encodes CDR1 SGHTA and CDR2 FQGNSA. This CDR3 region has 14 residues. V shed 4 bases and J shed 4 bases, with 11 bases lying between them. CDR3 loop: CASSYRQLNQPQHF. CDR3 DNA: TGTGCCAGCAGCTACCGACAGCTTAATCAGCCCCAGCATTTT.

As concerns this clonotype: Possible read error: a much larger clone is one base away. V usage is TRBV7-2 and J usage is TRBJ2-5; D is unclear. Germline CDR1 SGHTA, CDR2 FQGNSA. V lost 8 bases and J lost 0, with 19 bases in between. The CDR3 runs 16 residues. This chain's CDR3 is CASHAEAGRYQETQYF. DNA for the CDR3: TGTGCCAGCCACGCCGAAGCTGGCCGCTACCAAGAGACCCAGTACTTC.

Here the CDR3 DNA reads TGCAGTGCTAGAGAAGCAACCGGCCTAAACACTGAAGCTTTCTTT. Its translation: CSAREATGLNTEAFF. This chain joins TRBV20-1 and TRBJ1-1; D unresolved. V lost 0 bases and J 2 bases, leaving 13 bases between the germline ends. Germline CDR1 DFQATT, CDR2 SNEGSKA (reference sequence). This CDR3 is 15 amino acids long.

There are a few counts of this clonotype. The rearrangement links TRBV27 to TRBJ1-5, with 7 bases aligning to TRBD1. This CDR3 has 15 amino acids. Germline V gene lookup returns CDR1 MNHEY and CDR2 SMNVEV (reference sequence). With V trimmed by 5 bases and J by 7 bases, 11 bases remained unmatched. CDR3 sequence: CASSPEGQLRQPQHF. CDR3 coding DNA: TGTGCCAGCAGTCCGGAGGGACAGCTGCGACAGCCCCAGCATTTT.

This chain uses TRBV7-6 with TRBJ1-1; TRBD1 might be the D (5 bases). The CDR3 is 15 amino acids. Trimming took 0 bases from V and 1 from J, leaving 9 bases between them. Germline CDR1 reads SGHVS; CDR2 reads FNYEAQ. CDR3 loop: CASSLARGGNTEAFF. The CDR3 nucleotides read TGTGCCAGCAGCTTAGCGCGGGGGGGGAACACTGAAGCTTTCTTT. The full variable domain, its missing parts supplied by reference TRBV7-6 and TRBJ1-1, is GAGVSQSPRYKVTKRGQDVALRCDPISGHVSLYWYRQALGQGPEFLTYFNYEAQQDKSGLPNDRFSAERPEGSISTLTIQRTEQRDSAMYRCASSLARGGNTEAFFGQGTRLTVV.

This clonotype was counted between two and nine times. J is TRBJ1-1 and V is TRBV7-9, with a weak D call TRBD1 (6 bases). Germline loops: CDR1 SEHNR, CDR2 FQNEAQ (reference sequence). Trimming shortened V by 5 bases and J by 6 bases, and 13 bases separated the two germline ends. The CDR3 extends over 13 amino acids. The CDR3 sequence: CASSPWTDAEAFF. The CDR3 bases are TGTGCCAGCAGCCCCTGGACAGATGCTGAAGCTTTCTTT.

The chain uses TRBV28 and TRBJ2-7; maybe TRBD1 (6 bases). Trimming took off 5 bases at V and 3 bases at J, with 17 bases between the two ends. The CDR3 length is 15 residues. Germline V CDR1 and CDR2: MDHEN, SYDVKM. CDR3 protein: CASSLSGTLDYEQYV. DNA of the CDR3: TGTGCCAGCAGTCTCTCCGGGACACTCGACTACGAGCAGTACGTC.

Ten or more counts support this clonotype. This chain's CDR3 is CSVVTGVPYEQYF. The DNA for the CDR3 is TGCAGCGTCGTGACAGGGGTCCCCTACGAGCAGTACTTC. The rearrangement uses TRBV29-1 and TRBJ2-7; 8 nucleotides align to TRBD1. With V trimmed by 6 bases and J by 2 bases, 6 bases remained unmatched. The CDR3 has 13 amino acids. Germline V gene sequence: CDR1 SQVTM, CDR2 ANQGSEA.

The CDR3 reads CASSSREGDEQYF. In DNA, the CDR3 is TGTGCCAGCAGCTCCAGGGAAGGGGACGAGCAGTACTTC. This sequence joins TRBV7-6 and TRBJ2-7; maybe TRBD1 (5 bases). CDR1 is SGHVS, CDR2 FNYEAQ, per germline. The CDR3 covers 13 residues. V was clipped by 4 bases and J by 5 bases, with 12 bases between them.

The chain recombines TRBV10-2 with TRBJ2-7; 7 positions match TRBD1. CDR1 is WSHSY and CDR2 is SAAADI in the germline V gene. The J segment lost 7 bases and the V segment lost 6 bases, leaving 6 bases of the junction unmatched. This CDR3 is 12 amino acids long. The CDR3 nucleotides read TGCGCCAGCAGAAGGGACAGTTGGGAGCAGTACTTC. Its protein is CASRRDSWEQYF.